This T cell receptor beta chain was captured by sequencing in a study of blood T cells in healthy people across ages. The CDR3 length is 14 residues. Trimming left V 1 base short and J 6 bases short, with 10 bases between. Primed by a sample-barcoded 5' primer and a J-beta primer mix, a second PCR proceeded for roughly 7 to 11 cycles. Each cDNA molecule received a tag from a template-switch adaptor that had 12 random nucleotides. TCRdb itself ran the 5' RACE reads through MiXCR, one entry per CDR3 protein. The table includes hundreds of thousands of distinct CDR3 sequences, about 54% detected once. The sample consisted of blood. This chain joins TRBV12-3 or TRBV12-4 and TRBJ1-5; D is unclear. The receptor was isolated from a man in his fifties or sixties in good health. CDR3 DNA sequence: TGTGCCAGCAGTTTAGAGACTCTAATTCAGCCCCAGCATTTT. This codes for CASSLETLIQPQHF.